This T cell receptor beta chain was identified during a study of response to subunit inactivated influenza vaccine. Germline CDR1 and CDR2: SGHAT and FQDESV (reference sequence). The CDR3 covers 19 residues. J gave up 0 bases and V 2 bases, and 13 bases lay outside the gene matches. TCRdb re-called the RT-PCR reads through MiXCR, storing one row per CDR3 protein. Of about 500,000 distinct CDR3 sequences listed, more than 15% are singletons. Concerning this clonotype itself: Its antigen is unidentified.

The study's findings and limits: It was the authors' suggestion that each seasonal influenza vaccination recruits few new T cells.

V is TRBV11-1 and J is TRBJ2-1, with 7 bases matching TRBD2. The specimen comprised CD4+ T cells sorted from PBMCs, sampled roughly 24 months after vaccination. This TCR was recovered from a man between 50 and 69 years old who received an inactivated influenza vaccine. The CDR3 DNA reads TGTGCCAGCAGCTTATGGGGGGGAGGGGAAGCGGGCTCCTACAATGAGCAGTTCTTC. It yields the protein CASSLWGGGEAGSYNEQFF. The full variable domain, rest sourced from reference TRBV11-1 and TRBJ2-1, is EAEVAQSPRYKITEKSQAVAFWCDPISGHATLYWYRQILGQGPELLVQFQDESVVDDSQLPKDRFSAERLKGVDSTLKIQPAELGDSAMYLCASSLWGGGEAGSYNEQFFGPGTRLTVL.